Shown below are 14 T cell receptor beta chains from a single sample sequenced in a study of early T cells in non-severe SARS-CoV-2 infection. TCRdb re-derived calls from the 5' RACE reads in MiXCR, one entry per CDR3 protein. The profile shows tens of thousands of distinct CDR3 sequences, approximately 12% of them singletons. The sequenced sample was whole blood, obtained at baseline. The source of these receptors is an adult who was a healthcare worker with PCR-confirmed SARS-CoV-2 infection or an uninfected control (not recorded which). The donor label of this sample is uncertain.

V gene TRBV5-8 combines with J gene TRBJ1-4; 8 bases line up with TRBD1. V dropped 2 bases and J dropped 2; count of bases not matched to a gene: 2. The germline V gene has CDR1 SGHTS and CDR2 YDEGEE. This CDR3 has 15 amino acids. DNA for the CDR3: TGTGCCAGCAGCTTTCAGGGGGCGACTAATGAAAAACTGTTTTTT. It codes for CASSFQGATNEKLFF.

In its sample, this clonotype was seen many times. This sequence joins TRBV27 and TRBJ1-1, with D hard to call. From germline, CDR1 is MNHEY and CDR2 SMNVEV (reference sequence). Trimming removed 8 bases at V and 5 bases at J, with 18 bases between. This CDR3 is built from 14 residues. The CDR3 here is CASAVGDARTEAFF. The CDR3 region has the DNA TGTGCCAGCGCAGTCGGGGATGCGAGGACTGAAGCTTTCTTT.

This clonotype was seen at least ten times. The V and J genes are TRBV24-1 and TRBJ1-3; D call uncertain. V was cut by 3 bases and J by 0 bases, with 8 bases left in between. The germline V gene has CDR1 KGHDR and CDR2 SFDVKD. The CDR3 has 15 amino acids. CDR3 DNA: TGTGCCACCAGTGATGGACCAAGCTCTGGAAACACCATATATTTT. Residues: CATSDGPSSGNTIYF.

At least ten counts were recorded for this clonotype. This chain links TRBV12-3 or TRBV12-4 with TRBJ2-5, with 10 bases fitting TRBD2. V was clipped by 6 bases and J by 5 bases; unmatched bases: 3. The CDR3 loop spans 13 amino acids. Here the CDR3 DNA reads TGTGCCAGCAGGGTAGCGGGGGGTGAGACCCAGTACTTC. It translates to CASRVAGGETQYF.

V usage is TRBV6-6 and J usage is TRBJ2-2; D possibly uses TRBD1 or TRBD2 (5 bases each). Germline-derived CDR1 and CDR2 are MNHNY and SVGAGI (reference sequence). With 0 bases removed from V and 4 bases from J, the gap between germline ends came to 12 bases. The CDR3 contains 16 residues. The CDR3 reads CASSYSIGDPTGELFF. In DNA form, the CDR3 reads TGTGCCAGCAGTTACTCGATAGGGGACCCCACCGGGGAGCTGTTTTTT.

This clonotype was seen only a few times. V usage is TRBV29-1 and J usage is TRBJ2-7; D unclear. This CDR3 contains 13 residues. Germline V gene data show CDR1 as SQVTM and CDR2 as ANQGSEA. Trimming cost V 5 bases and J 5 bases, with 16 bases left between them. The CDR3 coding sequence is TGCAGCGTTTTGAACCCCGACTCTGACGAGCAGTACGTC. As protein: CSVLNPDSDEQYV.

This clonotype was recorded a few times. The V gene is TRBV5-4, the J gene TRBJ2-4; TRBD1 aligns across 11 bases. This CDR3 comprises 17 residues. Germline CDR1 reads SGHNT; CDR2 reads YYREEE (reference sequence). Unmatched junction bases numbered 8, after V lost 5 bases and J lost 1 base. CDR3 region: CASSLGQGAIAKNIQYF. CDR3 in DNA: TGTGCCAGCAGTCTCGGACAGGGGGCGATCGCCAAAAACATTCAGTACTTC.

J is TRBJ2-3 and V is TRBV10-1; 7 bases align to TRBD2. V lost 8 bases and J lost 0; bases outside the gene matches: 8. The germline V gene encodes CDR1 WNHNN and CDR2 SYGVQD (reference sequence). The length of the CDR3 is 15 residues. In DNA form, the CDR3 reads TGCGCCAGCCAAAGCGGGACTACTAGCACAGATACGCAGTATTTT. It is translated as CASQSGTTSTDTQYF.

This clonotype showed up just a few times. The rearrangement links TRBV10-2 to TRBJ2-1; 12 positions agree with TRBD2. This CDR3 contains 14 residues. Per germline, CDR1 WSHSY and CDR2 SAAADI. Unmatched junction bases numbered 5, after V lost 6 bases and J lost 8 bases. CDR3 residues: CASSASGGAYEQFF. Here the CDR3 DNA reads TGCGCCAGCAGCGCTAGCGGGGGGGCCTATGAGCAGTTCTTC.

At least ten counts were recorded for this clonotype. This chain joins TRBV5-6 and TRBJ2-7; D tentatively fits TRBD1 or TRBD2 (5 bases each). Trimming left V 4 bases short and J 2 bases short, with 19 bases between. Germline values: CDR1 SGHDT, CDR2 YYEEEE. CDR3 length: 16 residues. The CDR3 DNA reads TGTGCCAGCAGCCTCTGGGGACCGTCCTTCCCCTACGAGCAGTACGTC. Its translation is CASSLWGPSFPYEQYV.

This chain joins TRBV7-2 and TRBJ2-1; 8 nucleotides line up with TRBD1. This CDR3 comprises 16 residues. Trimming removed 6 bases from V and 3 bases from J; junction bases left unmatched: 10. The V gene's germline CDR1 is SGHTA and CDR2 FQGNSA. CDR3 DNA sequence: TGTGCCAGCAGGCTCCCGGGACAGGCCTTCTACAATGAGCAGTTCTTC. This encodes CASRLPGQAFYNEQFF.

V gene TRBV20-1 combines with J gene TRBJ2-1; D is perhaps TRBD1 (6 bases). The CDR3 is 12 residues long. Germline assignment: CDR1 DFQATT and CDR2 SNEGSKA (reference sequence). V was shortened by 1 base and J by 10 bases, with 11 bases between the two germline ends. CDR3 residues: CSARVQGGEQFF. The CDR3 coding sequence is TGCAGTGCTAGAGTACAGGGTGGCGAGCAGTTCTTC.

This clonotype showed up just a few times. The chain recombines TRBV20-1 with TRBJ1-2; the D is unclear. The CDR3 contains 14 residues. The germline V gene has CDR1 DFQATT and CDR2 SNEGSKA (reference sequence). Trimming stripped 3 bases from V and 2 bases from J, with 13 bases between. CDR3 loop: CSASSGPRNYGYTF. CDR3 sequence (DNA): TGCAGTGCTAGCTCCGGGCCTCGCAACTATGGCTACACCTTC.

This clonotype was seen a single time. As the CDR3 is not closed by the conserved phenylalanine or tryptophan, this likely results from a read error. The chain combines TRBV19 with TRBJ1-2; D is ambiguous. The V and J ends lost 3 bases and 7 bases respectively, with 12 bases between them. Germline V gene lookup returns CDR1 LNHDA and CDR2 SQIVND (reference sequence). This CDR3 is 13 amino acids long. The CDR3 sequence is CASSMGSRGGYTI. CDR3 sequence (DNA): TGTGCCAGTAGTATGGGAAGCCGGGGTGGCTACACCATC.